This TCR beta chain came from a study of shared clonotypes between healthy human individuals. Across the study: The cohort comprised a couple of women and a few men. Their ages spanned 18 to 49 years.

TCRdb keeps only in-frame clones here, not all; method: immunoSEQ multiplex PCR. The profile shows approximately 1,000,000 clones, about 80% of them singletons. Study-wide results and limits: Generally, naive subsets came out with larger estimated richness than memory subsets.

In the case of this clone: Antigen: not known.

The germline CDR1 and CDR2 sequences are SEHNR and FQNEAQ (reference sequence). Trimming took off 5 bases at V and 4 bases at J, with 12 bases between the two ends. This CDR3 is built from 14 residues. The specimen sequenced was memory CD4+ T cells from PBMCs. Subset given: CD45RA-negative fraction. This TCR derives from a man younger than 35 in good health. Some clones in this sample may be carry-over from other donors' samples. V is TRBV7-9 and J is TRBJ1-3; D is uncertain. The DNA of the CDR3 is TGTGCCAGCAGCCCTGGTTTTACAGGAAACACCATATATTTT. Protein sequence: CASSPGFTGNTIYF.